Included here is one TCR beta chain sequence, with context. The entry originates in a study of cytomegalovirus exposure and HLA in healthy donors. Germline CDR1 is LGHNA and CDR2 is YNFKEQ. There are 13 residues in the CDR3. V lost 3 bases, J lost 1 base, and 6 bases lay in between. Use of 60 Vbeta and 13 Jbeta primers characterized the PCR. Repertoires were generated with immunoSEQ multiplex PCR, while TCRdb's copy carries only in-frame clones and drops some. The table records about 140,000 clones, 79% of them present only once. The chain has TRBV4-2 and TRBJ1-1; tentatively, D is TRBD1 (6 bases). Sequencing was carried out using PBMCs. The source of this sequence is a man aged 35 to 55 in good health and CMV-seropositive. This chain's CDR3 is CASSQGQNTEAFF. The CDR3 DNA sequence: TGTGCCAGCAGCCAGGGACAGAACACTGAAGCTTTCTTT.